A single sample is the source of the 14 T cell receptor beta chains below, sequenced in a study of T cell changes during pregnancy in multiple sclerosis. The data were produced by immunoSEQ multiplex PCR, yet TCRdb's version contains in-frame clones alone and is incomplete. This sample has 25,000 to 35,000 clones, with approximately 90% found just once. The input for sequencing was CD4+ T cells from peripheral blood mononuclear cells, taken in the first trimester of pregnancy. Receptor source: a female donor in good health, enrolled as a control in a pregnancy study.

CDR3 protein: CASSGRGNQPQHF. CDR3 in DNA: TGTGCCAGCAGTGGGAGGGGGAATCAGCCCCAGCATTTT. V gene TRBV6-5 combines with J gene TRBJ1-5, with D possibly TRBD1 on 6 matching bases. Trimming removed 5 bases at V and 4 bases at J, with 9 bases between. The CDR3 covers 13 residues. In germline, CDR1 is MNHEY, CDR2 SVGAGI.

The genes are TRBV5-4 and TRBJ2-5, with 9 bases identical to TRBD2. This CDR3 region has 14 residues. In germline, CDR1 is SGHNT, CDR2 YYREEE (reference sequence). The V and J ends lost 4 bases and 2 bases, in that order; junction bases with no gene match: 3. The CDR3 DNA follows: TGTGCCAGCAGCGGAGCGGGAGGACAAGAGACCCAGTACTTC. This gives the protein CASSGAGGQETQYF.

The J gene is TRBJ2-7, the V gene TRBV5-4, with D perhaps TRBD1 (5 bases). The CDR3 length is 15 residues. Germline V gives CDR1 SGHNT, CDR2 YYREEE (reference sequence). The V and J ends lost 1 base and 2 bases respectively, with 13 bases between them. The CDR3 here is CASSLNSGQPYEQYF. The CDR3 bases are TGTGCCAGCAGCTTGAATTCCGGACAACCCTACGAGCAGTACTTC.

V usage is TRBV11-3 and J usage is TRBJ2-3; weak D call: TRBD2 (6 bases). The V gene's germline CDR1 is SGHNT and CDR2 YENEEA. Trimming shortened V by 2 bases and J by 4 bases, and 16 bases separated the two germline ends. The CDR3 runs 16 residues. Written as DNA, the CDR3 is TGTGCCAGCAGCTTAAAGGCGGGAATGGGGTCAGATACGCAGTATTTT. Translating it yields CASSLKAGMGSDTQYF.

This rearrangement joins TRBV19 to TRBJ2-2; 9 bases line up with TRBD2. Germline CDR1 is LNHDA and CDR2 is SQIVND (reference sequence). V was pared by 5 bases and J by 5 bases, with 3 bases of the junction left unmatched. The CDR3 is made up of 14 amino acids. The CDR3 DNA follows: TGTGCCAGTAGTTTTCTAGCGGGGACCGGGGAGCTGTTTTTT. Translated, it gives CASSFLAGTGELFF.

V and J are TRBV6-6 and TRBJ2-2, with D unresolved. The CDR3 sequence is 14 residues long. The germline CDR1 and CDR2 sequences are MNHNY and SVGAGI (reference sequence). Deletions cut 10 bases from V and 3 bases from J, with 15 bases between. CDR3 region: CATNDGGYTGELFF. The CDR3 DNA sequence: TGTGCCACCAATGACGGCGGATACACCGGGGAGCTGTTTTTT.

This clone qualifies as medium-sized. The chain joins TRBV4-3 to TRBJ1-1; D possibly corresponds to TRBD1 (5 bases). V was shortened by 2 bases and J by 7 bases, with 8 bases between the two germline ends. The CDR3 is 12 amino acids. Germline CDR1 is LGHNA and CDR2 is YSLEER. CDR3 nucleotide sequence: TGCGCCAGCAGCCAACAGCAGGGTGAAGCTTTCTTT. It specifies CASSQQQGEAFF.

The V and J genes are TRBV27 and TRBJ2-7, with a possible D match to TRBD1 (6 bases). This CDR3 has 14 residues. Germline V lookup: CDR1 MNHEY, CDR2 SMNVEV (reference sequence). V gave up 3 bases and J gave up 1 base, with 10 bases separating them. CDR3 coding DNA: TGTGCCAGCAGTTTGAGGGGGTTTTCCTACGAGCAGTACTTC. Its protein product is CASSLRGFSYEQYF.

The rearrangement links TRBV6-6 to TRBJ2-7, with a tentative D call TRBD1 (5 bases). The CDR3 extends over 15 amino acids. The ends were cut back, 5 bases at V and 3 bases at J, with 17 bases in the middle. The V gene's germline CDR1 is MNHNY and CDR2 SVGAGI (reference sequence). This CDR3 is CASSTQVGGRYEQYF. CDR3 nucleotide sequence: TGTGCCAGCAGTACACAGGTAGGTGGACGCTACGAGCAGTACTTC.

The chain couples TRBV6-4 to TRBJ2-3; TRBD2 aligns across 12 bases. This CDR3 region has 14 residues. Germline V gives CDR1 MRHNA, CDR2 SNTAGT. The ends lost 4 bases at V and 4 bases at J; junction bases unmatched: 0. The DNA for the CDR3 is TGTGCCAGCAGTGCTAGCGGGGGGGCAGATACGCAGTATTTT. This codes for CASSASGGADTQYF.

The chain recombines TRBV28 with TRBJ2-5; the D is unclear. Looked up from germline, CDR1 is MDHEN and CDR2 is SYDVKM. The CDR3 totals 13 residues. V dropped 2 bases and J dropped 0 bases, with 4 bases sitting between them. CDR3 DNA: TGTGCCAGCAGTTTAGAGTACCAAGAGACCCAGTACTTC. Translated, it gives CASSLEYQETQYF.

The V gene is TRBV7-9, the J gene TRBJ2-2; D not certain. Looked up from germline, CDR1 is SEHNR and CDR2 is FQNEAQ (reference sequence). The CDR3 totals 16 residues. The V end lost 3 bases, the J end lost 4 bases, and 15 bases lay between the germline ends. CDR3 protein: CASSFSWYRGTGELFF. CDR3 nucleotide sequence: TGTGCCAGCAGCTTCTCTTGGTACCGAGGCACCGGGGAGCTGTTTTTT. Using reference TRBV7-9 and TRBJ2-2 for the parts outside the CDR3, the full variable domain is DTGVSQNPRHKITKRGQNVTFRCDPISEHNRLYWYRQTLGQGPEFLTYFQNEAQLEKSRLLSDRFSAERPKGSFSTLEIQRTEQGDSAMYLCASSFSWYRGTGELFFGEGSRLTVL.

The chain couples TRBV5-1 to TRBJ2-7, with 8 bases fitting TRBD1. The CDR3 totals 15 residues. Germline CDR1 reads SGHRS; CDR2 reads YFSETQ. V shed 0 bases, J shed 6 bases, and the junction held 8 bases outside the gene matches. CDR3 region: CASSLVVQGETEQYF. The DNA of the CDR3 is TGCGCCAGCAGCTTGGTCGTACAGGGGGAAACCGAGCAGTACTTC.

V is TRBV6-5 and J is TRBJ2-5; possibly TRBD2 for D (6 bases). The CDR3 contains 13 residues. The germline V gene encodes CDR1 MNHEY and CDR2 SVGAGI. Trimming removed 3 bases at V and 4 bases at J, with 9 bases between. CDR3 nucleotides: TGTGCCAGCAGTTATGGGACTCGAGAGACCCAGTACTTC. This gives the protein CASSYGTRETQYF.